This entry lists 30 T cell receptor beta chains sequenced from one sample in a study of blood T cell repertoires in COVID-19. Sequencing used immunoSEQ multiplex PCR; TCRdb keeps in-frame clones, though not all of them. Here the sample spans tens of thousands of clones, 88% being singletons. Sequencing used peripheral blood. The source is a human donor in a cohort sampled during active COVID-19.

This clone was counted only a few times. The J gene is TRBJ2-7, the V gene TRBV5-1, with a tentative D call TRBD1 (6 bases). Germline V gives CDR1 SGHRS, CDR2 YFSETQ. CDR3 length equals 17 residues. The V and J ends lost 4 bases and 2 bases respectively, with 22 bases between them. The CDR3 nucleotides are TGCGCCAGCAGCGCCCGGGATGGGGGCATCTCGGCCTACGAGCAGTACTTC. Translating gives CASSARDGGISAYEQYF.

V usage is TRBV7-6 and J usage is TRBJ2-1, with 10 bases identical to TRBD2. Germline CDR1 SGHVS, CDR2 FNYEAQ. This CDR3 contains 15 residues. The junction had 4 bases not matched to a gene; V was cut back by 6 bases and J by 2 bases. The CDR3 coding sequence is TGTGCCAGCAGGAAAGCGGGAGGGACCTACAATGAGCAGTTCTTC. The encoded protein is CASRKAGGTYNEQFF.

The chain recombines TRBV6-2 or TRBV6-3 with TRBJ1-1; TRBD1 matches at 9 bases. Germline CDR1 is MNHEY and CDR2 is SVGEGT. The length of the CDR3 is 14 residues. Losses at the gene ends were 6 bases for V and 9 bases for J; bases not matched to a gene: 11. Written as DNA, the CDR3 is TGTGCCAGCAGCGCGACAGGGGGTTGGGAAAAAGCTTTCTTT. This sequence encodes CASSATGGWEKAFF.

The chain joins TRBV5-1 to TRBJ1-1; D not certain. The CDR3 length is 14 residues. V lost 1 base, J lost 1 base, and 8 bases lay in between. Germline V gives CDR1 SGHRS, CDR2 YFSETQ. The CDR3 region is CASSLLPGNTEAFF. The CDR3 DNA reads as TGCGCCAGCAGCTTGTTGCCGGGGAACACTGAAGCTTTCTTT.

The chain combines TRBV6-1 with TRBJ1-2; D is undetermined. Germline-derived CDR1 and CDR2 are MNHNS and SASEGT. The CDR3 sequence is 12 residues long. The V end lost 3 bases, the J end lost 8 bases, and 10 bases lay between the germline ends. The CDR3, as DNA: TGTGCCAGCAGTGATCGGCGGTCCGGCTACACCTTC. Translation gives CASSDRRSGYTF.

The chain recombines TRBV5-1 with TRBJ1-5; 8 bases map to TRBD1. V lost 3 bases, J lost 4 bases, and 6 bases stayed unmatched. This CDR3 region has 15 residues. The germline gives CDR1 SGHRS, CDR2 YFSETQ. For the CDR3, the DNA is TGCGCCAGCAGCTCCGGACAGGGCGGGAATCAGCCCCAGCATTTT. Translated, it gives CASSSGQGGNQPQHF.

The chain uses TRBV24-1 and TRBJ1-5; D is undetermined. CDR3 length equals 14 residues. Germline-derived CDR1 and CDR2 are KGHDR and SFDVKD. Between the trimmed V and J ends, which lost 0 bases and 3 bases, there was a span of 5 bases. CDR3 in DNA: TGTGCCACCAGTGATTTGACAAACAATCAGCCCCAGCATTTT. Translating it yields CATSDLTNNQPQHF.

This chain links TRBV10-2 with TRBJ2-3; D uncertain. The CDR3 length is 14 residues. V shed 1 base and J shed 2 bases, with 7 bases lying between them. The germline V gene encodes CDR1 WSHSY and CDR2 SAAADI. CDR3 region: CASSELLNTDTQYF. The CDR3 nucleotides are TGCGCCAGCAGTGAGTTACTGAACACAGATACGCAGTATTTT.

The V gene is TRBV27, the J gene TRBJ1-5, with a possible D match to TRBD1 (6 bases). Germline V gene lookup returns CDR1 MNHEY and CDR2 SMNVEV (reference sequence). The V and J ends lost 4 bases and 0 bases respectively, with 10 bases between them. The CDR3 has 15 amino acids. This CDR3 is CASSSTGFSNQPQHF. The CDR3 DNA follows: TGTGCCAGCAGTTCGACAGGATTTAGCAATCAGCCCCAGCATTTT.

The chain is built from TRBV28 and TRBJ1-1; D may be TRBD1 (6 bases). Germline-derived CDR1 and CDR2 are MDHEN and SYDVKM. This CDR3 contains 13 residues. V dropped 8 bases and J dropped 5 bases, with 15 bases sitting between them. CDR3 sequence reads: CASRDLQGTEAFF. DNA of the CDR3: TGTGCCAGCCGGGACCTCCAGGGGACTGAAGCTTTCTTT.

CDR3 residues: CASSVSGHRQYF. CDR3 DNA: TGTGCCAGCAGTGTTTCAGGGCACAGGCAGTACTTC. The chain employs TRBV2 and TRBJ2-7; weak D call: TRBD1 (5 bases). Trimming stripped 4 bases from V and 9 bases from J, with 13 bases between. The CDR3 has 12 residues. Germline CDR1 is SNHLY and CDR2 is FYNNEI.

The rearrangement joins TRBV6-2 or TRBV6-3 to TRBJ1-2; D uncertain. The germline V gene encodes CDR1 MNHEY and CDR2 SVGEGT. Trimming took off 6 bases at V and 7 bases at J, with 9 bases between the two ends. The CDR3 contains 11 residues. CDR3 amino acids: CASSQGGGYTF. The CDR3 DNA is TGTGCCAGCAGCCAAGGCGGTGGCTACACCTTC.

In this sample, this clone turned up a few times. The CDR3 region is CASSVHWGNTIYF. The CDR3 coding sequence is TGTGCCAGCAGCGTACATTGGGGCAACACCATATATTTT. The chain is built from TRBV6-2 or TRBV6-3 and TRBJ1-3; D is possibly TRBD1 (5 bases). The germline V gene encodes CDR1 MNHEY and CDR2 SVGEGT. V gave up 6 bases and J gave up 7 bases, with 13 bases separating them. The CDR3 contains 13 residues.

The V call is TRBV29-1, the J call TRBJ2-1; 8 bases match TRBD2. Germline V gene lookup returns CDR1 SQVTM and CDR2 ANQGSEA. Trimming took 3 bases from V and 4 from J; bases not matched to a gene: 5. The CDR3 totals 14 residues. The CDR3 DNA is TGCAGCGTTGAGAGACTAGCGACTTACAATGAGCAGTTCTTC. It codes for CSVERLATYNEQFF.

The CDR3 spells CASRGVQREQYEQYF. As DNA, the CDR3 is TGTGCCAGCAGAGGGGTGCAGCGGGAGCAATACGAGCAGTACTTC. This rearrangement joins TRBV21-1 to TRBJ2-7; TRBD2, the table's D call, lacks a check against the DNA. TRBV21-1 is flagged as a pseudogene. The CDR3 is made up of 15 amino acids.

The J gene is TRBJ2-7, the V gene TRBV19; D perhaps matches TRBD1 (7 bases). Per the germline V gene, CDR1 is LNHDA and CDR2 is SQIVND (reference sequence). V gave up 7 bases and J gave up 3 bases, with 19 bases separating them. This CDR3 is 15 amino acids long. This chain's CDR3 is CASKMSQGGVYEQYF. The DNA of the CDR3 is TGTGCCAGTAAGATGTCGCAGGGGGGAGTCTACGAGCAGTACTTC.

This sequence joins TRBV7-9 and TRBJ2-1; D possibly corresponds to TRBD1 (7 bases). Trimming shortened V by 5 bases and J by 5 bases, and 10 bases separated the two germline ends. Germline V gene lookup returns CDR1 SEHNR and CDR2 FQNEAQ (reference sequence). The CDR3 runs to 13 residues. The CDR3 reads CASSRGTDNEQFF. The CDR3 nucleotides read TGTGCCAGCAGCCGCGGGACAGACAATGAGCAGTTCTTC.

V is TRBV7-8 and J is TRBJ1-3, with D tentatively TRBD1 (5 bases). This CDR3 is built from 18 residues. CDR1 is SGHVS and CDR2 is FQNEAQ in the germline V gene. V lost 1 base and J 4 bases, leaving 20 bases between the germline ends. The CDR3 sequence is CASSLVGGTALSGNTIYF. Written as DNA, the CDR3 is TGTGCCAGCAGCTTAGTAGGCGGGACGGCCCTTTCAGGAAACACCATATATTTT.

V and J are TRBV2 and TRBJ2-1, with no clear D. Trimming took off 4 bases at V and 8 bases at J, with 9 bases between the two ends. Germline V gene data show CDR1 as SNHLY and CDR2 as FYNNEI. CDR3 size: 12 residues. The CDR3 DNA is TGTGCCAGCAGTGGTCTAGTCGATGAGCAGTTCTTC. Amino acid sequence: CASSGLVDEQFF.

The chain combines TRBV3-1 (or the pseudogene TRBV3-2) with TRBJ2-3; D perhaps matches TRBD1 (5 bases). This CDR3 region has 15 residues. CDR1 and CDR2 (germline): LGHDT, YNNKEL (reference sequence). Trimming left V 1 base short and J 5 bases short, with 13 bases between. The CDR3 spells CASSQVREWGDTQYF. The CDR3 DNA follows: TGTGCCAGCAGCCAAGTCAGGGAATGGGGAGATACGCAGTATTTT.

CDR3: CASSERASGDPKDTQYF. The DNA of the CDR3 is TGTGCCAGCAGTGAAAGGGCTAGCGGGGATCCGAAAGATACGCAGTATTTT. The chain employs TRBV2 and TRBJ2-3; the match to TRBD2 covers 9 bases. CDR3 length: 17 residues. V shed 2 bases and J 5 bases; nucleotides not matched to a gene: 11. Germline V gene lookup returns CDR1 SNHLY and CDR2 FYNNEI. The full variable domain, its missing parts supplied by reference TRBV2 and TRBJ2-3, is EPEVTQTPSHQVTQMGQEVILRCVPISNHLYFYWYRQILGQKVEFLVSFYNNEISEKSEIFDDQFSVERPDGSNFTLKIRSTKLEDSAMYFCASSERASGDPKDTQYFGPGTRLTVL.

CDR3: CASSQDRAGQRGPHETQYF. The DNA of the CDR3 is TGCGCCAGCAGCCAAGATCGAGCAGGGCAGCGGGGGCCCCACGAGACCCAGTACTTC. The V gene is TRBV4-3, the J gene TRBJ2-5, with 8 positions matching TRBD2. Germline V gene sequence: CDR1 LGHNA, CDR2 YSLEER. This CDR3 spans 19 amino acids. Trimming took 0 bases from V and 5 from J; bases not matched to a gene: 17.

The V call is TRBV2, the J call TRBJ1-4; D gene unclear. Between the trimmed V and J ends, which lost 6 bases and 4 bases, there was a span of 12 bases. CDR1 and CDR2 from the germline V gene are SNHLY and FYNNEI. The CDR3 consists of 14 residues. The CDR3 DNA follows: TGTGCCAGCAGGAGAACAGCTCTTAATGAAAAACTGTTTTTT. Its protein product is CASRRTALNEKLFF.

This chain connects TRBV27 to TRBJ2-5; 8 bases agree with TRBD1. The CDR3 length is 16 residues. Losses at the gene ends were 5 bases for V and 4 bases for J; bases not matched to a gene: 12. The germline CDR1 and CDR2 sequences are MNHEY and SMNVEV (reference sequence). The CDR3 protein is CASSPTLGQGSETQYF. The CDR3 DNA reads TGTGCCAGCAGTCCCACGCTAGGACAGGGATCAGAGACCCAGTACTTC.

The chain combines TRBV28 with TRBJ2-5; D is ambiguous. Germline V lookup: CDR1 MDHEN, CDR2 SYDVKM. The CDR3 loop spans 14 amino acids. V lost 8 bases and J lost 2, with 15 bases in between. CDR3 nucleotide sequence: TGTGCCAGCCGAACTGAAGTTGAGCAAGAGACCCAGTACTTC. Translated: CASRTEVEQETQYF.

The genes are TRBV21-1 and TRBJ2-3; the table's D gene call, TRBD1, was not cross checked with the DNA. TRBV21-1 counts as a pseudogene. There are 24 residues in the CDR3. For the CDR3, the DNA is TGTGCCAGCAGCAAAGGTGGAGCGGGTGTGGGCCTAAACCGGGACAGGGAAGGCACAGATACGCAGTATTTT. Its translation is CASSKGGAGVGLNRDREGTDTQYF.

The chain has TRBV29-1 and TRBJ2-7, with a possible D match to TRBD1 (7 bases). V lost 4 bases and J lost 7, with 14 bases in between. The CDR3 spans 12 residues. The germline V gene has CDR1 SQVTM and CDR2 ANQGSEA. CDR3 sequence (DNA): TGCAGCGTTGGGACAGCAGGGGGGGAGCAGTACTTC. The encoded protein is CSVGTAGGEQYF.

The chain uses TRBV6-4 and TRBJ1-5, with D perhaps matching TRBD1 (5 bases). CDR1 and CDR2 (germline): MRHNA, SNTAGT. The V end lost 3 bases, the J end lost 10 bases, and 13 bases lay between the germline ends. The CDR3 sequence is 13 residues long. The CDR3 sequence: CASSELPGNPQHF. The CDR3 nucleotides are TGTGCCAGCAGTGAATTACCAGGGAACCCCCAGCATTTT.

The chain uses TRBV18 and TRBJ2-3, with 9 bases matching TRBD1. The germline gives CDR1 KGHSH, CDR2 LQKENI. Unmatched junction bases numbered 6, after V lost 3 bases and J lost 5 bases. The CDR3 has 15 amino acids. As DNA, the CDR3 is TGTGCCAGCTCACCCCGGGACAGGGAGGAAGATACGCAGTATTTT. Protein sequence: CASSPRDREEDTQYF.

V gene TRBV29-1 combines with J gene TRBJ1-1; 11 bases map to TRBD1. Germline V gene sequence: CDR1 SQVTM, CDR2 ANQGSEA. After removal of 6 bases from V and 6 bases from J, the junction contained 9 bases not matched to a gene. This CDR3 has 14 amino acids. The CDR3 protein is CSVRTGGWMAEAFF. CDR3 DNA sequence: TGCAGCGTAAGGACAGGGGGCTGGATGGCTGAAGCTTTCTTT.